This TCR beta chain came from a study of T cell responses to AZD1222 COVID-19 vaccine (dated by TCRdb to the early 2020s). About the full investigation: A total of 233 trial participants underwent TCR sequencing, of whom nearly 210 had received two doses of AZD1222 and 26 had received two doses of the MenACWY control vaccine. Enrollment into the trials was organized by age into subgroups of 18-55, 56-69 and 70-plus years, and those subgroups contained roughly 140, 27 and 60 TCR-sequenced participants, respectively. The study at large found these results: Reportedly, almost half of the unique spike-specific TCRs recognized epitopes lying outside the regions that are mutated in the B.1.351 and B.1.1.7 variants. Conclusions about previously exposed vaccinees are limited because only six or seven AZD1222 recipients were SARS-CoV-2 seropositive at baseline. CD4 TCRs associated with the vaccine covered the entire spike protein, and the dominant responses were in regions 160-218 and 743-854. Because no samples from the day 14 peak response were available, repertoires could be characterized only after the peak T cell response. Participants were mostly white British and included more females than males, and it was suggested by the authors that clonal diversity may have been underestimated. In the small 56-69-year group, the increase in depth fell short of significance, most likely because of low power. Spike-specific TCR breadth and depth rose significantly after two AZD1222 doses compared with day 0 and with MenACWY recipients.

The germline V gene yields SGHNT for CDR1 and YENEEA for CDR2. Between the V and J ends, shortened by 1 base and 6 bases respectively, the junction contains 11 bases. The CDR3, from cysteine to phenylalanine, totals 14 residues. CDR3 DNA is the only sequence kept; it has 42 bases, read in frame from the first base. Details on this clone: It has no known antigen specificity. No clone much larger than this one lies a single base away; base qualities are absent.

The CDR3 regions of human TCRbeta chains were analyzed by immunosequencing. Regarding the original processing steps: TCRs in the repertoires were matched against a reference library of SARS-CoV-2-specific TCRs that had been generated with the MIRA antigen-specificity platform. Breadth meant the fraction of unique TCRs that were SARS-CoV-2-associated, whereas depth meant the fraction of total T cells that were SARS-CoV-2-associated. Using the MIRA data, every spike-specific TCR was mapped to the spike region that the TCR reacted to and assigned to either a CD4 or a CD8 class. Log10-transformed breadth and depth values were compared by one-way ANOVA with Sidak's multiple comparisons tests. This is the immuneACCESS table as TCRdb keeps it, with only in-frame sequences that have V and J called. A part of the clones is gone; compared with another copy, unresolved V genes explain less than half, and the rest is unexplained. V and J calls and clone size are those listed in that table; D and trimming were worked out from the DNA. The sample data list 110,000 to 150,000 clones, and approximately 90% of these were observed just once. Of the sample, less than 3.5% is held by the ten largest clones.

The time point label of this sample denotes: about 28 days (+/-7) after the second vaccine dose. AZD1222 recipients whose second dose came at about 4 weeks and those whose second dose came at about 12 weeks were combined into one group, since spike-specific TCR depth and breadth did not differ between the two schedules. Vaccinee samples were obtained from the UK trials COV001 and COV002, which included a single-blind randomized controlled phase 2/3 trial of AZD1222 (ChAdOx1 nCoV-19) in healthy adults. Trial participant PBMC samples were collected at day 0 and day 28 after the second dose for TCRbeta chain sequencing.

In this chain, TRBV11-3 is recombined with TRBJ2-3; there is no confident call for the D gene. This receptor was identified in an adult who received the AZD1222 COVID-19 vaccine. The specimen was peripheral blood, collected 28 days after the second AZD1222 dose. CDR3 region: CASSLGYGLDTQYF. The DNA is TGTGCCAGCAGCTTAGGGTACGGTTTGGATACGCAGTATTTT.